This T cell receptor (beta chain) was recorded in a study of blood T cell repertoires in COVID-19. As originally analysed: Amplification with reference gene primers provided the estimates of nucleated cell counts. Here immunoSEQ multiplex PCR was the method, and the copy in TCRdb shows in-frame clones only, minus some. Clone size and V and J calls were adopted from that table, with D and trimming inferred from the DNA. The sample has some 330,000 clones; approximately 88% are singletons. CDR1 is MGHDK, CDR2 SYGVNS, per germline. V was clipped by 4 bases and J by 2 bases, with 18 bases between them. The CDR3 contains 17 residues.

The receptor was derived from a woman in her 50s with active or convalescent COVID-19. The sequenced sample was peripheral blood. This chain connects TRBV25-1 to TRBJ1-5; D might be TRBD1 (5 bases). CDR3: CASSGGVSREGNQPQHF. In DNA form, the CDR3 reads TGTGCCAGCAGTGGGGGGGTTAGCAGGGAGGGCAATCAGCCCCAGCATTTT.